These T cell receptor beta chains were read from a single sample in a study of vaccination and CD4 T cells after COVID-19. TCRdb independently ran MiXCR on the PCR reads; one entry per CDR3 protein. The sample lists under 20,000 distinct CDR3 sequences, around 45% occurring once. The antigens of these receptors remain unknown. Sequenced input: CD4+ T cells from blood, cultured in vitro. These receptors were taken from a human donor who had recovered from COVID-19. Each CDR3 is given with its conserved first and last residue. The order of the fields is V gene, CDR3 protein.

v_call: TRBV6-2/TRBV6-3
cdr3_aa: CASRRFRGSEQYF

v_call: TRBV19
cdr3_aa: CASSAHRGRRGQPQHF

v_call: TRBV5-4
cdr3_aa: CASSSAGVGYGYTF

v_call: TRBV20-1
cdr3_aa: CSASKIEAGGMTGTDTQYF

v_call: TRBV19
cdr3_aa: CASSTTGNNQPQHF

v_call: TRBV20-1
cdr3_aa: CSAPESGGADTQYF

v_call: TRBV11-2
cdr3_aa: CASSLDPNRGYGYTF

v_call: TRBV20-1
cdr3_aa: CSAASNRDWNEQFF

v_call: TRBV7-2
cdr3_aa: CASSLNFRAGNEQYF

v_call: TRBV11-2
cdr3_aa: CASSFSTGTEETQYF

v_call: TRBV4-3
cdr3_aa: CASSQDAGGDYGYTF

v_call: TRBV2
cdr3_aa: CASRVTGKGTEAFF

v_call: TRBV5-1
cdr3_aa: CASSPVGAGVTDTQYF

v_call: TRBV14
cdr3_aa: CASSQVRLDGYTF

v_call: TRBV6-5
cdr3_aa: CASSFVLDRVNTEAFF

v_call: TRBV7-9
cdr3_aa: CASSSLKDTQYF

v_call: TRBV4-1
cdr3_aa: CASSQVLRETQYF

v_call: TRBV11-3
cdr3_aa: CASSLDLSYEQYF

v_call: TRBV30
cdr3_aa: CAWRGQPAEELFF

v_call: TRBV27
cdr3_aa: CASRITGVGRGQETQYF

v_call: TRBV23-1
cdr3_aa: CASSRPRDKNYEQYF

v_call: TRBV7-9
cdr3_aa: CASKKGLAGAPTDTQYF

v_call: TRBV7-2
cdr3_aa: CASSLRWGGSYEQYF

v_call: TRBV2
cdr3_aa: CASSQGAQAFF

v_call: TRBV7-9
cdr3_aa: CASSLTQVTEAFF

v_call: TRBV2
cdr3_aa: CASRPGTGVNQPQHF

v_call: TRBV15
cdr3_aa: CATSRDRGSYNEQFF

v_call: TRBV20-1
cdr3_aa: CSAKHGTGAYTEAFF

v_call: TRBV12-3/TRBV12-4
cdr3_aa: CASRRTDSYEQYF

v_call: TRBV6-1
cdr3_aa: CASSLGVAIPDTQYF

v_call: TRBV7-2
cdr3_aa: CASRFIQGRESPLHF